The present T cell receptor beta chain was sequenced within a study of T cells in Graves' hyperthyroidism and ophthalmopathy. There were TCR beta CDR3 regions amplified from RNA transcripts. Researchers ran a first-round RT-PCR on the TCR CDR3 using the HTBI primer set. TCRdb ran MiXCR on the multiplex PCR reads and lists one entry per CDR3 protein. The data show roughly 630,000 distinct CDR3 sequences, approximately 14% seen once. This CDR3 comprises 13 residues. Germline CDR1 is SGHRS and CDR2 is YFSETQ. Trimming took 6 bases from V and 5 from J; bases not matched to a gene: 7. V gene TRBV5-1 combines with J gene TRBJ2-7, with 8 bases matching TRBD2. The sequence was obtained from a woman aged 30 to 39 with Graves' hyperthyroidism. The sample taken for sequencing was blood. The CDR3 protein is CASNGLAGDEQYF. In nucleotides, the CDR3 is TGCGCCAGCAATGGGCTAGCGGGCGACGAGCAGTACTTC.